The next 25 T cell receptor beta chains were all read from a single sample in a study of T cells in localized non-small cell lung cancer. The table came from immunoSEQ multiplex PCR; TCRdb's copy has only in-frame clones and leaves some out. The sample shows around 100,000 clones, roughly 87% of them seen only once. Material: peripheral blood, obtained before any cancer treatment. These receptors were collected from a man between 40 and 70 years old with stage I squamous cell lung carcinoma.

This CDR3 is CASSLVGPTSATNEKLFF. The CDR3 nucleotides read TGTGCCAGCTCACTCGTCGGCCCGACCTCTGCAACTAATGAAAAACTGTTTTTT. The rearrangement links TRBV18 to TRBJ1-4; D ambiguous. Germline lookup yields CDR1 KGHSH and CDR2 LQKENI. The CDR3 has 18 amino acids. Trimming removed 4 bases at V and 0 bases at J, with 18 bases between.

A few counts support this clone. This chain joins TRBV6-6 and TRBJ1-1; TRBD1 is a possible D gene (5 bases). The V gene lost 2 bases and the J gene lost 11 bases, with 18 bases spanning the gap. The CDR3 runs to 14 residues. Germline V gene lookup returns CDR1 MNHNY and CDR2 SVGAGI (reference sequence). CDR3 bases: TGTGCCAGCAGTTACCTTGACAGCCCCTCGGGGGCTTTCTTT. The encoded protein is CASSYLDSPSGAFF.

This chain uses TRBV9 with TRBJ2-7, with 7 bases matching TRBD2. Per germline, CDR1 SGDLS and CDR2 YYNGEE. The CDR3 sequence is 14 residues long. The junction had 2 bases not matched to a gene; V was cut back by 0 bases and J by 2 bases. The CDR3 region is CASSVGLAPYEQYF. DNA for the CDR3: TGTGCCAGCAGCGTAGGACTAGCCCCCTACGAGCAGTACTTC.

The chain combines TRBV11-1 with TRBJ1-2, with 7 bases lining up with TRBD1. Looked up from germline, CDR1 is SGHAT and CDR2 is FQDESV (reference sequence). The V segment lost 1 base and the J segment 4 bases; nucleotides outside the gene matches: 9. CDR3 size: 16 residues. In DNA, the CDR3 is TGTGCCAGCAGCTTAGAAGGTTGGGGACAGCTCTATGGCTACACCTTC. This encodes CASSLEGWGQLYGYTF.

The chain uses TRBV6-1 and TRBJ1-4; no reliable D call. This CDR3 has 14 residues. Trimming took off 1 base at V and 8 bases at J, with 11 bases between the two ends. The germline V gene has CDR1 MNHNS and CDR2 SASEGT. CDR3 bases: TGTGCCAGCAGTGAAGGAGGGTTGGGGGAAAAACTGTTTTTT. As protein: CASSEGGLGEKLFF.

The chain recombines TRBV19 with TRBJ1-2, with D unclear. The V end was cut by 6 bases, the J end by 0 bases, with 14 bases between. Germline V gene data show CDR1 as LNHDA and CDR2 as SQIVND (reference sequence). CDR3 length: 15 amino acids. CDR3 region: CASRQPGRANYGYTF. CDR3 nucleotides: TGTGCCAGTAGACAACCCGGGAGAGCTAACTATGGCTACACCTTC.

The genes are TRBV5-8 and TRBJ2-7; maybe TRBD1 (6 bases). The CDR3 has 18 amino acids. Germline V gene data show CDR1 as SGHTS and CDR2 as YDEGEE. Trimming took 7 bases from V and 2 from J, leaving 28 bases between them. For the CDR3, the DNA is TGTGCCAGCTGCCCGGTGGGACGGGCCCTATGGGACACCTACGAGCAGTACTTC. Protein sequence: CASCPVGRALWDTYEQYF.

This chain joins TRBV9 and TRBJ2-5; perhaps TRBD2 as D (6 bases). V lost 4 bases and J lost 1, with 17 bases in between. From germline, CDR1 is SGDLS and CDR2 YYNGEE. CDR3 size: 16 residues. CDR3 residues: CASSPTLAGGQETQYF. The CDR3 DNA reads TGTGCCAGCAGCCCTACACTAGCCGGGGGCCAAGAGACCCAGTACTTC.

The genes are TRBV9 and TRBJ1-2; tentative D call: TRBD1 (5 bases). Germline CDR1 reads SGDLS; CDR2 reads YYNGEE. This CDR3 spans 16 amino acids. Deletions cut 0 bases from V and 0 bases from J, with 12 bases between. The CDR3 DNA sequence: TGTGCCAGCAGCGTAGGATCAGGGTCCCCTAACTATGGCTACACCTTC. Translated, it gives CASSVGSGSPNYGYTF.

The chain recombines TRBV7-2 with TRBJ2-7; 7 bases are a match to TRBD1. The CDR3 has 12 residues. V was clipped by 5 bases and J by 6 bases; unmatched bases: 4. Germline CDR1 SGHTA, CDR2 FQGNSA. Here the CDR3 DNA reads TGTGCCAGCAGCAACTACAGGGGCGAGCAGTACTTC. It specifies CASSNYRGEQYF.

The gene calls are TRBV18 and TRBJ1-2; TRBD1 is a possible D gene (6 bases). Trimming removed 0 bases from V and 8 bases from J, with 10 bases in between. CDR3 length: 13 residues. In germline, CDR1 is KGHSH, CDR2 LQKENI. The DNA of the CDR3 is TGTGCCAGCTCACCACCCCAGGGGCACGGCTACACCTTC. This translates into CASSPPQGHGYTF.

A single count supports this clone. This sequence joins TRBV5-1 and TRBJ1-1; 12 bases line up with TRBD1. This CDR3 contains 14 residues. CDR1 is SGHRS, CDR2 YFSETQ, per germline. Unmatched junction bases numbered 5, after V lost 4 bases and J lost 7 bases. CDR3 amino acids: CASSEGQGADEAFF. The DNA of the CDR3 is TGCGCCAGCAGCGAGGGACAGGGGGCAGATGAAGCTTTCTTT.

In its sample, this clone was seen once. This chain uses TRBV18 with TRBJ2-1, with no clear D. Per germline, CDR1 KGHSH and CDR2 LQKENI. Trimming cost V 3 bases and J 4 bases, with 16 bases left between them. This CDR3 contains 16 residues. This CDR3 is CASSPSLGMLYNEQFF. CDR3 coding DNA: TGTGCCAGCTCACCGTCCCTTGGGATGTTGTACAATGAGCAGTTCTTC. Combining the CDR3 with reference TRBV18 and TRBJ2-1 gives the whole variable domain NAGVMQNPRHLVRRRGQEARLRCSPMKGHSHVYWYRQLPEEGLKFMVYLQKENIIDESGMPKERFSAEFPKEGPSILRIQQVVRGDSAAYFCASSPSLGMLYNEQFFGPGTRLTVL.

The CDR3 loop reads CASSLDRIYEQYF. The CDR3 DNA reads as TGTGCCAGCAGCTTGGACAGGATCTACGAGCAGTACTTC. The chain employs TRBV7-2 and TRBJ2-7; 7 positions agree with TRBD1. CDR3 size: 13 residues. Germline V lookup: CDR1 SGHTA, CDR2 FQGNSA. V dropped 3 bases and J dropped 3; count of bases not matched to a gene: 2.

The chain employs TRBV9 and TRBJ2-1; D gene unclear. The germline V gene has CDR1 SGDLS and CDR2 YYNGEE. This CDR3 spans 14 amino acids. V was trimmed by 0 bases and J by 6 bases, leaving 10 bases between them. In DNA, the CDR3 is TGTGCCAGCAGCGTAGAAGGCACACTCAATGAGCAGTTCTTC. As protein: CASSVEGTLNEQFF.

This chain uses TRBV7-2 with TRBJ2-3; 8 bases are a match to TRBD1. This CDR3 is built from 15 residues. The V gene end was trimmed by 5 bases and the J gene end by 3 bases; junction bases not matched to a gene: 7. CDR1 SGHTA and CDR2 FQGNSA come from the germline V gene. The CDR3 nucleotides are TGTGCCAGCAGCAAAGGGGGGACAGGTACAGATACGCAGTATTTT. Its translation: CASSKGGTGTDTQYF.

The sample holds one count of this clone. The genes are TRBV9 and TRBJ1-1; a possible D gene is TRBD1 (5 bases). Trimming took 0 bases from V and 5 from J, leaving 14 bases between them. This CDR3 has 15 residues. Germline V gives CDR1 SGDLS, CDR2 YYNGEE. CDR3 region: CASSVAPTRGTEAFF. DNA for the CDR3: TGTGCCAGCAGCGTAGCTCCCACCCGGGGGACTGAAGCTTTCTTT.

The rearrangement links TRBV29-1 to TRBJ1-4; D remains unclear. Germline CDR1 SQVTM, CDR2 ANQGSEA. V dropped 4 bases and J dropped 6 bases, with 15 bases sitting between them. CDR3 length: 14 amino acids. CDR3 bases: TGCAGCGTTGGAGGTGGGAGTACGGATGAAAAACTGTTTTTT. Amino acid sequence: CSVGGGSTDEKLFF.

The V gene is TRBV9, the J gene TRBJ2-2; TRBD2 is a possible D gene (6 bases). Between the trimmed V and J ends, which lost 0 bases and 6 bases, there was a span of 15 bases. Germline CDR1 and CDR2: SGDLS and YYNGEE. This CDR3 spans 16 amino acids. The CDR3 here is CASSVVGLGGAGELFF. The CDR3 DNA is TGTGCCAGCAGCGTAGTCGGGCTAGGAGGGGCCGGGGAGCTGTTTTTT.

Only a few counts were recorded for this clone. The chain links TRBV28 to TRBJ1-1, with unresolved D. Germline loops: CDR1 MDHEN, CDR2 SYDVKM. CDR3 size: 12 residues. The V and J ends lost 7 bases and 3 bases respectively, with 9 bases between them. The CDR3 region has the DNA TGTGCCAGCAATTCAGGTTACACTGAAGCTTTCTTT. Its protein product is CASNSGYTEAFF.

V gene TRBV28 combines with J gene TRBJ2-7; perhaps TRBD2 as D (7 bases). The CDR3 covers 15 residues. Trimming took 7 bases from V and 3 from J, leaving 19 bases between them. The germline CDR1 and CDR2 sequences are MDHEN and SYDVKM. The CDR3: CASTRVEGGGYEQYF. In DNA, the CDR3 is TGTGCCAGCACCCGCGTGGAGGGGGGGGGCTACGAGCAGTACTTC.

This clone was recorded only once. The chain is built from TRBV7-2 and TRBJ2-7; the D gene is possibly TRBD1 (6 bases). The CDR3 has 13 amino acids. Trimming removed 5 bases at V and 7 bases at J, with 15 bases between. Germline CDR1 is SGHTA and CDR2 is FQGNSA. The CDR3 nucleotides are TGTGCCAGCAGCCTGGGGGCGGATCGAGAGCAGTACTTC. Residues: CASSLGADREQYF.

The genes are TRBV30 and TRBJ2-1; no firm D call. This CDR3 has 12 amino acids. The V end lost 0 bases, the J end lost 7 bases, and 7 bases lay between the germline ends. Per germline, CDR1 GTSNPN and CDR2 SVGIG (reference sequence). The CDR3 nucleotides read TGTGCCTGGAGTGTAATGTCAAATGAGCAGTTCTTC. Translation: CAWSVMSNEQFF.

This clone was seen once. The chain uses TRBV7-7 and TRBJ2-7, with D tentatively TRBD1 or TRBD2 (6 bases each). CDR1 is SSHAT, CDR2 FNYEAQ, per germline (reference sequence). V was clipped by 10 bases and J by 5 bases, with 21 bases between them. The CDR3 contains 14 residues. CDR3 nucleotide sequence: TGTGCCATCACCCCACCGGCCGGGGGCGACGAGCAGTACTTC. Protein product: CAITPPAGGDEQYF.

This chain joins TRBV5-6 and TRBJ1-1; D possibly corresponds to TRBD1 (5 bases). V lost 0 bases, J lost 0 bases, and 12 bases lay in between. CDR1 is SGHDT and CDR2 is YYEEEE in the germline V gene. The CDR3 contains 16 residues. CDR3: CASSLEGLGLNTEAFF. The CDR3 DNA reads TGTGCCAGCAGCTTGGAGGGGTTAGGACTGAACACTGAAGCTTTCTTT.